What follows describes a single T cell receptor (beta chain). As yet, its antigen is unknown. With 60 Vbeta and 13 Jbeta primers, the PCR was carried out. Per the original methods: Later work found 74 million or so unique TCR beta chains, with around 10 million shared. Here immunoSEQ multiplex PCR was the method, and the copy in TCRdb shows in-frame clones only, minus some. V and J calls and clone size are given by that table; D and trimming were obtained from the DNA. The table lists 170,000 or so clones, around 78% of them singletons, with about 3.1% in the top ten. Germline CDR1 LNHDA, CDR2 SQIVND (reference sequence). V gave up 6 bases and J gave up 7 bases, with 18 bases separating them. The CDR3 is made up of 14 amino acids. The sample belongs to a study of cytomegalovirus exposure and HLA in healthy donors. Points from the study as a whole: Several of the most significant clusters appeared linked to common viral pathogens, based on a later analysis. Later analysis revealed greater clonal expansion in HLA-associated TCR beta chains than in equally common others.

Healthy individuals who donated bone marrow served as the donors. The source material was PBMCs. This clonotype was obtained from a woman in her fifties or sixties in good health and CMV-seropositive. The chain employs TRBV19 and TRBJ1-2, with TRBD1 as a possible D gene (6 bases). The CDR3: CASSDNTGSGGYTF. The CDR3 DNA follows: TGTGCCAGTAGCGATAATACAGGGTCGGGTGGCTACACCTTC.